Listed here are 10 T cell receptor beta chains from one sample, sequenced in a study of identical twins. A single record per CDR3 protein comes from TCRdb applying MiXCR to the 5' RACE reads. Of approximately 1.8 million distinct CDR3 sequences listed, around a third are singletons. The material sequenced was cord blood. The receptor set was obtained from a newborn girl in good health.

The rearrangement uses TRBV28 and TRBJ2-4; 10 positions agree with TRBD2. Looked up from germline, CDR1 is MDHEN and CDR2 is SYDVKM. The CDR3 is made up of 16 amino acids. Trimming cost V 1 base and J 6 bases; bases outside gene matches: 6. The CDR3 region has the DNA TGTGCCAGCAGTTTATCGTGGACTAGCGGTGGAAACATTCAGTACTTC. This gives the protein CASSLSWTSGGNIQYF.

The chain carries TRBV18 and TRBJ2-3; 9 bases are shared with TRBD1. Germline V gene data show CDR1 as KGHSH and CDR2 as LQKENI. The CDR3 is made up of 15 amino acids. V gave up 3 bases and J gave up 4 bases; unmatched junction bases: 5. CDR3 nucleotide sequence: TGTGCCAGCTCACCGAGGACAGGGGTGGCAGATACGCAGTATTTT. Its protein is CASSPRTGVADTQYF. The whole variable domain, filled in from reference TRBV18 and TRBJ2-3, reads NAGVMQNPRHLVRRRGQEARLRCSPMKGHSHVYWYRQLPEEGLKFMVYLQKENIIDESGMPKERFSAEFPKEGPSILRIQQVVRGDSAAYFCASSPRTGVADTQYFGPGTRLTVL.

The chain carries TRBV7-9 and TRBJ2-3; D unclear. This CDR3 contains 12 residues. V lost 1 base to trimming and J lost 7 bases, with 6 bases between them. The germline V gene encodes CDR1 SEHNR and CDR2 FQNEAQ (reference sequence). The CDR3 is CASSLEGHTQYF. CDR3 nucleotides: TGTGCCAGCAGCTTAGAGGGTCATACGCAGTATTTT.

This clonotype was detected a few times. The chain uses TRBV20-1 and TRBJ1-5, with D possibly TRBD1 on 6 matching bases. The germline V and J ends were trimmed by 3 bases and 4 bases, with 19 bases remaining between them. The germline V gene encodes CDR1 DFQATT and CDR2 SNEGSKA (reference sequence). This CDR3 contains 16 residues. The CDR3 region has the DNA TGCAGTGCTAGGCCTAAGGGGGAGACCCTTAATCAGCCCCAGCATTTT. Translating it yields CSARPKGETLNQPQHF.

The chain has TRBV7-2 and TRBJ1-5; TRBD1 aligns across 11 bases. This CDR3 is built from 18 residues. Germline lookup yields CDR1 SGHTA and CDR2 FQGNSA. V dropped 1 base and J dropped 1; count of bases not matched to a gene: 6. In nucleotides, the CDR3 is TGTGCCAGCAGCTTAGTTGGGACAGGGGGGAAGAGCAATCAGCCCCAGCATTTT. It is translated as CASSLVGTGGKSNQPQHF.

This clonotype was observed a few times. The rearrangement joins TRBV20-1 to TRBJ1-1, with a weak D call TRBD1 (6 bases). This CDR3 has 14 residues. The germline gives CDR1 DFQATT, CDR2 SNEGSKA (reference sequence). Trimming pared 6 bases from V and 2 bases from J, leaving 16 bases between. Here the CDR3 reads CSAPSGTINTEAFF. The CDR3 DNA follows: TGCAGTGCGCCTTCCGGGACAATAAACACTGAAGCTTTCTTT.

The table lists this clonotype with a count of one. The J gene is TRBJ2-5, the V gene TRBV3-1; 8 nucleotides match TRBD1. Germline assignment: CDR1 LGHDT and CDR2 YNNKEL (reference sequence). V lost 1 base and J lost 11; bases outside the gene matches: 12. The CDR3 has 15 amino acids. CDR3 DNA: TGTGCCAGCAGCCAAGGTAACAGGGGGGTCAATGAGCAGTACTTC. Protein: CASSQGNRGVNEQYF.

This clonotype was found a few times. The chain links TRBV20-1 to TRBJ1-4, with a weak D call TRBD1 (5 bases). The CDR3 consists of 14 residues. V shed 5 bases and J shed 0 bases, with 10 bases lying between them. The germline CDR1 and CDR2 sequences are DFQATT and SNEGSKA (reference sequence). CDR3 in amino acids: CSAVTGTTNEKLFF. CDR3 nucleotide sequence: TGCAGTGCTGTAACAGGCACAACTAATGAAAAACTGTTTTTT.

The V call is TRBV20-1, the J call TRBJ2-5, with 10 positions matching TRBD2. The CDR3 has 14 residues. V shed 2 bases and J 11 bases; nucleotides not matched to a gene: 11. The germline CDR1 and CDR2 sequences are DFQATT and SNEGSKA (reference sequence). The CDR3 DNA reads TGCAGTGCTAGACTAGCGGGAGACTACAATGAGCAGTACTTC. The encoded protein is CSARLAGDYNEQYF.

The chain joins TRBV27 to TRBJ2-7, with D perhaps matching TRBD1 or TRBD2 (5 bases each). The ends were cut back, 1 base at V and 3 bases at J, with 13 bases in the middle. From germline, CDR1 is MNHEY and CDR2 SMNVEV (reference sequence). This CDR3 is 15 amino acids long. The CDR3 DNA is TGTGCCAGCAGTTTATACCCCGGGACGGTCTACGAGCAGTACTTC. It encodes CASSLYPGTVYEQYF.